Below are 3 T cell receptor beta chains sequenced from a single sample in a study of cytomegalovirus exposure and HLA in healthy donors (dated by TCRdb to about 2017). The library was built by means of the immunoSEQ multiplex PCR assay. The multiplex PCR relied on a mix of 60 forward primers for TCR Vbeta segments and 13 reverse primers for TCR Jbeta segments. Held by TCRdb, this immuneACCESS table contains in-frame sequences only and omits some clones. Under half of the omission traces to an unresolved V gene where checked; the cause of the rest is unknown. The sample table holds around 70,000 clones. In total, the top ten clones hold approximately 5.4% of the sample. What was sequenced was PBMCs. The receptors stem from a man aged 35 to 55 in good health and CMV-seronegative.

With regard to this clone: This sample also contains other DNA sequences that code for the same CDR3. The chain recombines TRBV7-2 with TRBJ2-7; D unclear. The ends were cut back, 1 base at V and 4 bases at J, with 5 bases in the middle. CDR3 length equals 12 residues. CDR1 is SGHTA and CDR2 is FQGNSA in the germline V gene. The CDR3 sequence: CASSLVEYEQYF. The CDR3, as DNA: TGTGCCAGCAGCTTAGTGGAGTACGAGCAGTACTTC.

This rearrangement joins TRBV19 to TRBJ2-7; a weak D match, TRBD2 (6 bases). Deletions cut 2 bases from V and 3 bases from J, with 17 bases between. In germline, CDR1 is LNHDA, CDR2 SQIVND (reference sequence). The CDR3 has 16 amino acids. The CDR3, as DNA: TGTGCCAGTAGTATAACGCGACAAAGGGGAGGCTACGAGCAGTACTTC. Protein sequence: CASSITRQRGGYEQYF.

The rearrangement uses TRBV20-1 and TRBJ2-5; D call uncertain. The CDR3 contains 11 residues. Trimming removed 3 bases at V and 3 bases at J, with 5 bases between. Germline V gene data show CDR1 as DFQATT and CDR2 as SNEGSKA (reference sequence). The CDR3 DNA follows: TGCAGTGCTAGCCAGGAAGAGACCCAGTACTTC. It yields the protein CSASQEETQYF.